The clone carrying this T cell receptor (beta chain) was seen a handful of times. The data belong to a study of response to subunit inactivated influenza vaccine. The CDR3 is made up of 11 amino acids. CDR1 and CDR2 (germline): ENHRY, SYGVKD. Between the trimmed V and J ends, which lost 1 base and 5 bases, there was a span of 3 bases. TCRdb analysed the RT-PCR reads with MiXCR anew, one entry per CDR3 protein. The sample contains about 540,000 distinct CDR3 sequences, approximately 20% of which appear only once. These data are also associated with another study on T cells expressing NK-cell markers. That work states: 5'RACE template switching with UMIs produced the TCR beta cDNA. HCMV specificity of expanded NKG2C+ T cell clones remained unclear.

Sequencing used CD4+ T cells sorted from PBMCs, obtained approximately 13 days after vaccination. V usage is TRBV10-3 and J usage is TRBJ2-7; D gene uncertain. The sequence was obtained from a man over 45 who received an inactivated influenza vaccine. The CDR3 nucleotides read TGTGCCATCAGTGAGTTGGACGAGCAGTACTTC. Residues: CAISELDEQYF.